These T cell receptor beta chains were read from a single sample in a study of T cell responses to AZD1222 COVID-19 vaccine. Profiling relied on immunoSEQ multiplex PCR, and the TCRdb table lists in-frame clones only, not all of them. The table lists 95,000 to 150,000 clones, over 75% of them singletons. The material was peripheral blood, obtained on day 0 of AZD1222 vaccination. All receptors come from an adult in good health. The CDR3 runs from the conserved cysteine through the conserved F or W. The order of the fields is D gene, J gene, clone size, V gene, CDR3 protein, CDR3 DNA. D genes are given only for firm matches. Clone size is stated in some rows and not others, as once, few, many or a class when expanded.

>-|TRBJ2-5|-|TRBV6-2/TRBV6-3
CASSRGMPQETQYF
TGTGCCAGCAGTCGTGGGATGCCCCAAGAGACCCAGTACTTC
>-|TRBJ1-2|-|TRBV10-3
CATAREQGRDGGYTF
TGTGCCACCGCGCGGGAACAGGGAAGGGATGGTGGCTACACCTTC
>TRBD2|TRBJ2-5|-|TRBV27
CATQTLLAGKETQYF
TGTGCCACGCAGACCCTCCTAGCGGGGAAAGAGACCCAGTACTTC
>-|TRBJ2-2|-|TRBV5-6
CASSSTDDTGELFF
TGTGCCAGCAGCTCGACGGACGATACCGGGGAGCTGTTTTTT
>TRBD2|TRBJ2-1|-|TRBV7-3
CASSPRLAGGNEQFF
TGTGCCAGCAGCCCTCGACTAGCGGGAGGTAATGAGCAGTTCTTC
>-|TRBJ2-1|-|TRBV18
CASSPGQGGSYNEQFF
TGTGCCAGCTCGCCAGGGCAGGGTGGCTCCTACAATGAGCAGTTCTTC
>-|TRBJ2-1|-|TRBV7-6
CASSLAFGDRSYNEQFF
TGTGCCAGCAGCTTAGCTTTTGGAGACCGTTCCTACAATGAGCAGTTCTTC
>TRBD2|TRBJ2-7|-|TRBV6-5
CASRPRDGGSYEQYF
TGTGCCAGCAGGCCCCGGGACGGGGGGTCCTACGAGCAGTACTTC
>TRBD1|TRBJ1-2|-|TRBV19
CASSPTGGSYGYTF
TGTGCCAGTAGCCCGACAGGGGGAAGCTATGGCTACACCTTC
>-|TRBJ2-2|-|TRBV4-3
CASSQDLNRLTRGNTGELFF
TGCGCCAGCAGCCAAGATTTAAATAGGCTGACTAGGGGAAACACCGGGGAGCTGTTTTTT
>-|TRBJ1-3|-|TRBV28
CASSELPGRRSSGNTIYF
TGTGCCAGCAGTGAACTCCCGGGACGGAGGAGCTCTGGAAACACCATATATTTT
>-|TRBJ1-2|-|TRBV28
CASTLGSAVNYGYTF
TGTGCCAGCACTTTAGGGTCAGCCGTTAACTATGGCTACACCTTC
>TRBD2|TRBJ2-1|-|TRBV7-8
CASSPLAGGPLDEQFF
TGTGCCAGCAGCCCACTAGCGGGAGGGCCTCTCGATGAGCAGTTCTTC
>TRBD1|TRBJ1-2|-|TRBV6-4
CASSDSINRGSPGEANNYGYTF
TGTGCCAGCAGTGACTCGATTAACAGGGGATCGCCGGGGGAGGCGAACAACTATGGCTACACCTTC
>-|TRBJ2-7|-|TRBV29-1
CSVVTSNQNEQYF
TGCAGCGTTGTAACCTCCAACCAGAACGAGCAGTACTTC
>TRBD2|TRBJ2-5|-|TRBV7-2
CASSPGTSSQTHQETQYF
TGTGCCAGCAGCCCAGGGACTAGCAGTCAAACCCACCAAGAGACCCAGTACTTC
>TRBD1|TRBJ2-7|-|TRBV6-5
CASSYGTGGEQYF
TGTGCCAGCAGTTACGGGACAGGGGGGGAGCAGTACTTC
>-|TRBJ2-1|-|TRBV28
CASSLGWGANEQFF
TGTGCCAGCAGTTTAGGCTGGGGGGCCAATGAGCAGTTCTTC
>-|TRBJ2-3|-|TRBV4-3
CASSQYRGNTDTQYF
TGCGCCAGCAGCCAATACCGGGGGAACACAGATACGCAGTATTTT
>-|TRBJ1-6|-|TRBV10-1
CASSILNWSRSPLHF
TGCGCCAGCAGCATTCTCAACTGGAGTCGCTCACCCCTCCACTTT
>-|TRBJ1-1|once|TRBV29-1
CSVGTEAFF
TGCAGCGTTGGAACTGAAGCTTTCTTT
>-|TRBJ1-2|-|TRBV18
CASSGASLNYGYTF
TGTGCCAGCTCAGGGGCCAGCCTTAACTATGGCTACACCTTC
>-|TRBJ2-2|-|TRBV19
CASSIRRGKNTGELFF
TGTGCCAGTAGTATACGAAGGGGAAAGAACACCGGGGAGCTGTTTTTT
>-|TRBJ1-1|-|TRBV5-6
CASSLGYTEAFF
TGTGCCAGCAGCTTGGGGTACACTGAAGCTTTCTTT
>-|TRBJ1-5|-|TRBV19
CASSMGGPFSNQPQHF
TGTGCCAGTAGTATGGGCGGACCTTTTAGCAATCAGCCCCAGCATTTT
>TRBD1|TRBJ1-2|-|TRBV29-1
CSVEDRTGRTRGYTF
TGCAGCGTTGAAGATCGGACAGGGAGGACGCGTGGCTACACCTTC
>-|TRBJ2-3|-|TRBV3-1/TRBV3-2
CASSQVSGKYSGMGDTQYF
TGTGCCAGCAGCCAAGTTTCTGGAAAATATAGCGGCATGGGGGATACGCAGTATTTT
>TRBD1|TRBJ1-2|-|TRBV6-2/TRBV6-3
CASSYGNSGGRRGYTF
TGTGCCAGCAGTTACGGGAACTCAGGGGGCCGGCGTGGCTACACCTTC
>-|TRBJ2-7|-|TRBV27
CASSFVGGSYEQYF
TGTGCCAGCAGTTTCGTTGGGGGTTCCTACGAGCAGTACTTC
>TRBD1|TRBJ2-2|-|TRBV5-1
CASSLTGANTGELFF
TGCGCCAGCAGCCTAACAGGGGCGAACACCGGGGAGCTGTTTTTT
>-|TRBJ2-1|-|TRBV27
CASSRSSLWNEQFF
TGTGCCAGCAGTCGGTCCTCCCTCTGGAATGAGCAGTTCTTC
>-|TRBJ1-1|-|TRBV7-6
CASSLAMTGIDTEAFF
TGTGCCAGCAGCTTAGCGATGACGGGGATCGACACTGAAGCTTTCTTT
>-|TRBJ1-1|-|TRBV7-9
CASSLVTRTGTEAFF
TGTGCCAGCAGCTTAGTTACACGGACGGGCACTGAAGCTTTCTTT
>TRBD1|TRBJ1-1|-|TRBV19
CASRKQGAGVNTEAFF
TGTGCCAGTAGAAAACAGGGGGCTGGGGTGAACACTGAAGCTTTCTTT